Below are 20 T cell receptor beta chains sequenced from a single sample in a study of blood T cell repertoires in COVID-19. Profiled with immunoSEQ multiplex PCR; TCRdb holds only in-frame clones, not every one. Here the sample spans under 500,000 clones, 75% to 90% being singletons. Material: PBMCs or T cells enriched from blood (not recorded which). The receptors were gathered from a man aged 30 to 39 who had recovered from COVID-19.

V usage is TRBV12-3 or TRBV12-4 and J usage is TRBJ1-2, with D uncertain. CDR3 length equals 12 residues. V lost 1 base and J lost 8, with 8 bases in between. This chain's CDR3 is CASSLDYWGYTF. The CDR3 DNA is TGTGCCAGCAGTTTAGACTACTGGGGCTACACCTTC.

The chain recombines TRBV9 with TRBJ2-3, with unresolved D. Trimming took off 0 bases at V and 3 bases at J, with 5 bases between the two ends. Germline CDR1 and CDR2: SGDLS and YYNGEE. The CDR3 spans 13 residues. The CDR3 nucleotides are TGTGCCAGCAGCGTAGTACTTACAGATACGCAGTATTTT. This codes for CASSVVLTDTQYF.

The chain employs TRBV9 and TRBJ1-6, with TRBD1 identical over 8 bases. V shed 3 bases, J shed 4 bases, and the junction held 3 bases outside the gene matches. Per the germline V gene, CDR1 is SGDLS and CDR2 is YYNGEE. This CDR3 is built from 15 residues. Here the CDR3 DNA reads TGTGCCAGCAGCGGGACAGGGTTTTATAATTCACCCCTCCACTTT. This gives the protein CASSGTGFYNSPLHF. Combining the CDR3 with reference TRBV9 and TRBJ1-6 gives the whole variable domain DSGVTQTPKHLITATGQRVTLRCSPRSGDLSVYWYQQSLDQGLQFLIQYYNGEERAKGNILERFSAQQFPDLHSELNLSSLELGDSALYFCASSGTGFYNSPLHFGNGTRLTVT.

V and J are TRBV2 and TRBJ1-3, with D possibly matching TRBD1 (5 bases). In germline, CDR1 is SNHLY, CDR2 FYNNEI. V lost 6 bases to trimming and J lost 1 base, with 10 bases between them. This CDR3 is 14 amino acids long. This CDR3 reads CASRDGHSGNTIYF. The CDR3 DNA reads TGTGCCAGCAGGGACGGACATTCTGGAAACACCATATATTTT.

The J gene is TRBJ1-5, the V gene TRBV28, with 7 nucleotides matching TRBD1. Losses at the gene ends were 6 bases for V and 7 bases for J; bases not matched to a gene: 12. The CDR3 runs to 15 residues. Germline V gene lookup returns CDR1 MDHEN and CDR2 SYDVKM. The CDR3 region has the DNA TGTGCCAGCAGGACGGGACAGTTGACCTGGCAGCCCCAGCATTTT. This translates into CASRTGQLTWQPQHF.

This chain links TRBV21-1 with TRBJ1-5. TRBV21-1 is labeled a pseudogene. The CDR3 runs to 15 residues. Here the CDR3 DNA reads TGTGCCAGCAGCAAATGGAGGGATAGCAATCAGCCCCAGCATTTT. Translation: CASSKWRDSNQPQHF.

The chain carries TRBV5-1 and TRBJ2-1, with 7 positions matching TRBD2. J was trimmed by 4 bases and V by 6 bases; bases with no gene match: 10. Germline V lookup: CDR1 SGHRS, CDR2 YFSETQ. CDR3 length: 15 residues. The CDR3 bases are TGCGCCAGCACCTCAGGCGGGAGTACATACAATGAGCAGTTCTTC. Its protein is CASTSGGSTYNEQFF.

The rearrangement uses TRBV7-9 and TRBJ2-3; 10 bases line up with TRBD1. The CDR3 length is 16 residues. Germline loops: CDR1 SEHNR, CDR2 FQNEAQ (reference sequence). V was clipped by 4 bases and J by 2 bases; unmatched bases: 6. The CDR3 sequence: CASSSGQGSHTDTQYF. As DNA, the CDR3 is TGTGCCAGCAGCTCGGGACAGGGGAGCCACACAGATACGCAGTATTTT.

This sequence joins TRBV29-1 and TRBJ1-1; tentative D call: TRBD1 (6 bases). This CDR3 has 13 amino acids. The germline gives CDR1 SQVTM, CDR2 ANQGSEA. The germline V and J ends were trimmed by 4 bases and 5 bases, with 14 bases remaining between them. Here the CDR3 DNA reads TGCAGCGTTGTACAGCAGGGGTTTACTGAAGCTTTCTTT. As protein: CSVVQQGFTEAFF.

J is TRBJ2-6 and V is TRBV9, with TRBD2 as a possible D gene (6 bases). Germline lookup yields CDR1 SGDLS and CDR2 YYNGEE. V was shortened by 0 bases and J by 0 bases, with 13 bases between the two germline ends. This CDR3 spans 18 amino acids. DNA of the CDR3: TGTGCCAGCAGCGTAGGTCGGCGGGGCTACTCTGGGGCCAACGTCCTGACTTTC. It translates to CASSVGRRGYSGANVLTF.

The chain's CDR3 is CASSRPRTAAYEQYF. CDR3 nucleotide sequence: TGTGCCAGCAGTAGACCGCGGACAGCCGCCTACGAGCAGTACTTC. The rearrangement uses TRBV6-5 and TRBJ2-7; a possible D gene is TRBD1 (6 bases). Germline V gene sequence: CDR1 MNHEY, CDR2 SVGAGI. Trimming took off 5 bases at V and 2 bases at J, with 16 bases between the two ends. This CDR3 has 15 residues.

The chain couples TRBV27 to TRBJ1-6; D call uncertain. Looked up from germline, CDR1 is MNHEY and CDR2 is SMNVEV (reference sequence). This CDR3 is built from 13 residues. Trimming removed 5 bases at V and 7 bases at J, with 9 bases between. The DNA of the CDR3 is TGTGCCAGCAGTCACGGGAACAATTCACCCCTCCACTTT. It translates to CASSHGNNSPLHF.

The rearrangement joins TRBV14 to TRBJ1-2; TRBD1 aligns across 8 bases. This CDR3 comprises 13 residues. With V trimmed by 6 bases and J by 7 bases, 7 bases remained unmatched. Germline V CDR1 and CDR2: SGHDN, FVKESK. The CDR3 DNA reads TGTGCCAGCAGGGGACAGGACACATCTGGCTACACCTTC. This sequence encodes CASRGQDTSGYTF.

To note about this clone: Within the sample, other DNA sequences also encode this same CDR3. This chain links TRBV5-1 with TRBJ2-3; TRBD1 aligns across 7 bases. The CDR3 is made up of 15 amino acids. Germline V gives CDR1 SGHRS, CDR2 YFSETQ. V gave up 0 bases and J gave up 0 bases; unmatched junction bases: 1. The CDR3 protein is CASSLGQGSTDTQYF. The CDR3 coding sequence is TGCGCCAGCAGCTTGGGACAGGGCAGCACAGATACGCAGTATTTT.

V is TRBV5-6 and J is TRBJ2-1, with D possibly TRBD2 on 6 matching bases. The germline V gene has CDR1 SGHDT and CDR2 YYEEEE. The length of the CDR3 is 16 residues. V lost 3 bases and J lost 0, with 13 bases in between. In DNA form, the CDR3 reads TGTGCCAGCAGCTGGGGACTTCCAAGCTCCTACAATGAGCAGTTCTTC. This translates into CASSWGLPSSYNEQFF.

The chain combines TRBV28 with TRBJ1-1, with D possibly TRBD1 on 6 matching bases. There are 14 residues in the CDR3. Germline lookup yields CDR1 MDHEN and CDR2 SYDVKM. Trimming cost V 3 bases and J 4 bases, with 12 bases left between them. The CDR3 is CASSFTGRGTEAFF. The CDR3 region has the DNA TGTGCCAGCAGTTTTACAGGGAGAGGCACTGAAGCTTTCTTT.

V is TRBV6-4 and J is TRBJ2-1; maybe TRBD1 (5 bases). The germline V and J ends were trimmed by 2 bases and 5 bases, with 10 bases remaining between them. Germline CDR1 reads MRHNA; CDR2 reads SNTAGT. This CDR3 has 14 amino acids. The CDR3 DNA sequence: TGTGCCAGCAGTGACAGTACAGGAAACAATGAGCAGTTCTTC. Translation gives CASSDSTGNNEQFF.

J is TRBJ2-7 and V is TRBV6-5; D ambiguous. Germline CDR1 MNHEY, CDR2 SVGAGI. Trimming cost V 6 bases and J 3 bases, with 6 bases left between them. The CDR3 is 11 residues long. CDR3 nucleotides: TGTGCCAGCAGCACAAACTACGAGCAGTACTTC. This gives the protein CASSTNYEQYF.

The chain combines TRBV19 with TRBJ1-3, with unresolved D. Germline V CDR1 and CDR2: LNHDA, SQIVND (reference sequence). The CDR3 totals 16 residues. The V end was cut by 7 bases, the J end by 0 bases, with 16 bases between. CDR3 sequence reads: CASTTSAGISGNTIYF. DNA for the CDR3: TGTGCCAGTACCACCAGCGCCGGCATCTCTGGAAACACCATATATTTT.

V gene TRBV2 combines with J gene TRBJ2-1; D is perhaps TRBD2 (6 bases). CDR3 length: 13 residues. The germline V and J ends were trimmed by 4 bases and 3 bases, with 7 bases remaining between them. Germline V lookup: CDR1 SNHLY, CDR2 FYNNEI. The CDR3 sequence is CASSGSGYNEQFF. In nucleotides, the CDR3 is TGTGCCAGCAGTGGTAGCGGCTACAATGAGCAGTTCTTC.